One sample yielded the 21 T cell receptor beta chains listed below, sequenced in a study of T cells expressing NK-cell markers. Each CDR3 protein gets one entry in TCRdb, which reprocessed the 5' RACE reads and gives no DNA. Its table lists around 180,000 distinct CDR3 sequences. The specimen sequenced was blood T cells: a sorted CD56 or NKG2C T cell subset, CD4+ or CD8+ T cells, or bulk PBMC T cells (not recorded which). All receptors derive from a man between 18 and 69 years old in good health.

The J gene is TRBJ1-6, the V gene TRBV6-5; lacking DNA, the TRBD1 call made by TCRdb goes unchecked. Germline-derived CDR1 and CDR2 are MNHEY and SVGAGI. The CDR3 extends over 15 amino acids. The CDR3 loop reads CASSYSGQGANHLHF.

The J gene is TRBJ1-6, the V gene TRBV6-1. The CDR3 has 13 residues. Per germline, CDR1 MNHNS and CDR2 SASEGT. CDR3 in amino acids: CASSDRLDSPLHF.

J is TRBJ2-5 and V is TRBV28; no DNA is available, so the TRBD1 call from TCRdb remains unchecked. The V gene's germline CDR1 is MDHEN and CDR2 SYDVKM. The CDR3 runs 14 residues. This CDR3 is CASSLGVGEETQYF.

The chain employs TRBV6-5 and TRBJ2-1. Germline CDR1 MNHEY, CDR2 SVGAGI. CDR3 length equals 13 residues. CDR3 residues: CASSYNEYNEQFF.

The chain carries TRBV9 and TRBJ1-3. The CDR3 sequence is 15 residues long. The germline gives CDR1 SGDLS, CDR2 YYNGEE. The CDR3 loop reads CASSVDGGPGNTIYF.

The chain couples TRBV3-1 to TRBJ2-2; the TCRdb D gene call, TRBD2, has no DNA to confirm it. This CDR3 region has 18 residues. Germline CDR1 reads LGHDT; CDR2 reads YNNKEL (reference sequence). The CDR3 is CASSQDGTSGFGTGELFF.

The J gene is TRBJ1-2, the V gene TRBV12-3 or TRBV12-4; TCRdb gives TRBD1 as the D gene, but with no DNA this cannot be confirmed. The CDR3 has 16 residues. CDR3 sequence: CASSFTRLGGIDGYTF.

The chain employs TRBV12-3 or TRBV12-4 and TRBJ2-2; TCRdb outputs TRBD2, but without DNA this stays unchecked. CDR3 length: 18 amino acids. The CDR3 is CASSPGLAGGMNTGELFF.

The V gene is TRBV9, the J gene TRBJ2-7. The CDR3 is made up of 15 amino acids. The germline CDR1 and CDR2 sequences are SGDLS and YYNGEE. CDR3: CASSANTGTLYEQYF.

The V gene is TRBV12-3 or TRBV12-4, the J gene TRBJ2-2; as DNA is missing, the TRBD1 call by TCRdb cannot be tested. The CDR3 is 17 amino acids. The CDR3 protein is CASSLYRQGTNTGELFF.

The chain has TRBV5-1 and TRBJ2-5; the TCRdb D gene call, TRBD2, has no DNA to confirm it. From germline, CDR1 is SGHRS and CDR2 YFSETQ. The CDR3 has 15 amino acids. This chain's CDR3 is CASSFGEGPRETQYF.

The chain couples TRBV7-3 to TRBJ1-1; the TRBD1 assignment by TCRdb is unverifiable without DNA. CDR3 length equals 14 residues. Per the germline V gene, CDR1 is SGHTA and CDR2 is FQGTGA. CDR3 in amino acids: CASSLGTGSTEAFF.

This chain's CDR3 is CASSSEVEDTQYF. The chain joins TRBV5-1 to TRBJ2-3. The germline gives CDR1 SGHRS, CDR2 YFSETQ. The CDR3 contains 13 residues.

The gene calls are TRBV5-6 and TRBJ2-7; no DNA is available, so the TRBD1 call from TCRdb remains unchecked. The CDR3 extends over 14 amino acids. The germline CDR1 and CDR2 sequences are SGHDT and YYEEEE. The CDR3 region is CASRMTDPTYEQYF.

J is TRBJ2-7 and V is TRBV6-5. Germline V gene data show CDR1 as MNHEY and CDR2 as SVGAGI. The CDR3 is 15 amino acids. The CDR3 sequence: CASSYSPDHVYEQYF.

V and J are TRBV21-1 and TRBJ2-3. TRBV21-1 is a pseudogene segment. The CDR3 has 16 amino acids. This chain's CDR3 is CASSKRVGNGTDTQYF.

The chain links TRBV9 to TRBJ2-1; TCRdb outputs TRBD1, but without DNA this stays unchecked. Germline V gives CDR1 SGDLS, CDR2 YYNGEE. The CDR3 has 12 amino acids. This chain's CDR3 is CASSPGVNEQFF.

This rearrangement joins TRBV15 to TRBJ2-1; as DNA is missing, the TRBD1 call by TCRdb cannot be tested. The CDR3 runs 15 residues. Germline lookup yields CDR1 LNHNV and CDR2 YYDKDF (reference sequence). The CDR3 sequence: CATSRELQGIREQFF.

This sequence joins TRBV12-3 or TRBV12-4 and TRBJ2-7; the D call of TRBD1 rests on TCRdb alone, since no DNA is present to check it. This CDR3 comprises 22 residues. The CDR3 loop reads CASSFPGATVLNGVLRRYEQYF.

This sequence joins TRBV15 and TRBJ1-1. Germline-derived CDR1 and CDR2 are LNHNV and YYDKDF (reference sequence). This CDR3 contains 15 residues. Here the CDR3 reads CATSKYRGEGIEAFF.

This chain connects TRBV2 to TRBJ1-1. Germline V gene data show CDR1 as SNHLY and CDR2 as FYNNEI. The CDR3 contains 14 residues. CDR3 region: CASSEAQETGGAFF.